Shown below are 32 T cell receptor beta chains from a single sample sequenced in a study of cytomegalovirus exposure and HLA in healthy donors (TCRdb year 2017). Libraries came from the immunoSEQ multiplex PCR assay. For the multiplex PCR, a mixture combining 60 forward primers for TCR Vbeta segments and 13 reverse primers for TCR Jbeta segments was used. TCRdb obtained this table from immuneACCESS and retained in-frame rearrangements with V and J assigned. These tables miss some clones; where compared with another copy, unresolved V genes account for less than half of the shortfall, and the remainder is unexplained. The sample table records some 160,000 clones; approximately 84% of these occur just once. Approximately 1.2% of the sample is in the top ten clones. Sequences were obtained from PBMCs. All receptors come from a man aged 45-60 years in good health and CMV-seropositive.

This chain connects TRBV4-3 to TRBJ2-7; 7 bases are shared with TRBD2. Germline CDR1 and CDR2: LGHNA and YSLEER. There are 16 residues in the CDR3. The V gene end was trimmed by 1 base and the J gene end by 3 bases; junction bases not matched to a gene: 9. CDR3 loop: CASSQGREVGIYEQYF. CDR3 DNA sequence: TGCGCCAGCAGCCAAGGACGGGAGGTTGGAATCTACGAGCAGTACTTC.

The rearrangement uses TRBV5-1 and TRBJ2-1; D is perhaps TRBD1 (6 bases). The CDR3 is 14 residues long. Trimming stripped 4 bases from V and 10 bases from J, with 18 bases between. CDR1 and CDR2 from the germline V gene are SGHRS and YFSETQ. CDR3 protein: CASSVPTGSEEQFF. The CDR3 DNA reads TGCGCCAGCAGCGTCCCAACAGGGAGTGAGGAGCAGTTCTTC.

The gene calls are TRBV6-5 and TRBJ1-1; D is perhaps TRBD1 (6 bases). V lost 0 bases and J 5 bases, leaving 13 bases between the germline ends. Per germline, CDR1 MNHEY and CDR2 SVGAGI. This CDR3 comprises 15 residues. For the CDR3, the DNA is TGTGCCAGCAGTTACTCGCCAGGGGTGGGAACTGAAGCTTTCTTT. This encodes CASSYSPGVGTEAFF.

The chain is built from TRBV12-5 and TRBJ1-1; D unresolved. V shed 6 bases and J shed 1 base, with 6 bases lying between them. The CDR3 covers 12 residues. Looked up from germline, CDR1 is LGHNT and CDR2 is FRNRAP. In nucleotides, the CDR3 is TGTGCTAGTGGAACTTCGAACACTGAAGCTTTCTTT. Its translation: CASGTSNTEAFF.

This chain links TRBV19 with TRBJ2-2; possible D gene TRBD2, 7 bases. Trimming cost V 7 bases and J 6 bases, with 15 bases left between them. From germline, CDR1 is LNHDA and CDR2 SQIVND (reference sequence). The CDR3 has 14 amino acids. CDR3 region: CASKAGAGSGELFF. For the CDR3, the DNA is TGTGCCAGTAAGGCGGGGGCAGGCTCCGGGGAGCTGTTTTTT.

J is TRBJ2-1 and V is TRBV28; 12 bases map to TRBD2. With V trimmed by 5 bases and J by 4 bases, 3 bases remained unmatched. The CDR3 has 15 residues. Germline lookup yields CDR1 MDHEN and CDR2 SYDVKM. The CDR3 loop is CASSPTSGRYNEQFF. Here the CDR3 DNA reads TGTGCCAGCAGTCCTACTAGCGGGAGGTACAATGAGCAGTTCTTC.

V is TRBV27 and J is TRBJ1-1; D remains ambiguous. Trimming cost V 0 bases and J 0 bases, with 5 bases left between them. This CDR3 has 14 amino acids. In germline, CDR1 is MNHEY, CDR2 SMNVEV (reference sequence). CDR3 residues: CASSLSTVNTEAFF. The CDR3 DNA follows: TGTGCCAGCAGTTTATCTACAGTGAACACTGAAGCTTTCTTT.

Comments on this clone: A read error may produce the germline difference seen at one junction end. This sequence joins TRBV7-7 and TRBJ2-2; the match to TRBD1 covers 8 bases. From germline, CDR1 is SSHAT and CDR2 FNYEAQ (reference sequence). The CDR3 contains 13 residues. The chain's CDR3 is CASSLDRARELFF. The CDR3 coding sequence is TGTGCTAGCAGCTTGGACAGGGCCCGGGAGCTGTTTTTT.

The chain combines TRBV28 with TRBJ1-1; D unresolved. Per the germline V gene, CDR1 is MDHEN and CDR2 is SYDVKM. Deletions cut 3 bases from V and 1 base from J, with 15 bases between. CDR3 length: 16 residues. CDR3: CASSFHSGRQNTEAFF. The DNA for the CDR3 is TGTGCCAGCAGTTTCCACAGCGGTAGACAGAACACTGAAGCTTTCTTT.

As concerns this clone: The same CDR3 can be traced to other DNA sequences in this sample. This chain connects TRBV9 to TRBJ2-5, with D tentatively TRBD1 (5 bases). The CDR3 is made up of 15 amino acids. Trimming cost V 3 bases and J 4 bases, with 16 bases left between them. Looked up from germline, CDR1 is SGDLS and CDR2 is YYNGEE. This chain's CDR3 is CASSGGSQRSETQYF. In DNA form, the CDR3 reads TGTGCCAGCAGCGGGGGCAGCCAGCGTTCAGAGACCCAGTACTTC.

This chain joins TRBV21-1 and TRBJ2-7; the table's D call of TRBD2 was not tested on the DNA. TRBV21-1 is a listed pseudogene. The CDR3 totals 18 residues. CDR3 coding DNA: TGTGCCAGCAGCCCCGTGGGGCCTCAGCGGGGGAATGCCTACGAGCAGTACTTC. Its translation is CASSPVGPQRGNAYEQYF.

This clone is a singleton in its sample. This rearrangement joins TRBV19 to TRBJ2-2; a weak D match, TRBD1 (6 bases). There are 17 residues in the CDR3. Per the germline V gene, CDR1 is LNHDA and CDR2 is SQIVND (reference sequence). Trimming removed 3 bases from V and 0 bases from J, with 14 bases in between. The CDR3 sequence is CASSIPRTATNTGELFF. The CDR3 region has the DNA TGTGCCAGTAGTATCCCCCGGACAGCCACGAACACCGGGGAGCTGTTTTTT. Based on the CDR3 plus reference TRBV19 and TRBJ2-2, the full variable domain is DGGITQSPKYLFRKEGQNVTLSCEQNLNHDAMYWYRQDPGQGLRLIYYSQIVNDFQKGDIAEGYSVSREKKESFPLTVTSAQKNPTAFYLCASSIPRTATNTGELFFGEGSRLTVL.

The rearrangement joins TRBV18 to TRBJ2-5; a possible D gene is TRBD1 (6 bases). Deletions cut 1 base from V and 5 bases from J, with 14 bases between. Per the germline V gene, CDR1 is KGHSH and CDR2 is LQKENI. The CDR3 covers 15 residues. This chain's CDR3 is CASSPRPYRDETQYF. The CDR3 nucleotides are TGTGCCAGCTCACCACGCCCTTACAGGGATGAGACCCAGTACTTC.

V is TRBV10-2 and J is TRBJ2-5, with D perhaps TRBD2 (6 bases). The J call may not be correct, given that the DNA end is closer to TRBJ2-7. Germline CDR1 is WSHSY and CDR2 is SAAADI. The length of the CDR3 is 15 residues. The DNA of the CDR3 is TGCGCCAGCAACGTAGGGAGGACCGGCTCCTACGAGCAGTACTTC. This codes for CASNVGRTGSYEQYF.

The rearrangement joins TRBV18 to TRBJ2-5, with unresolved D. Trimming stripped 1 base from V and 5 bases from J, with 8 bases between. The germline V gene encodes CDR1 KGHSH and CDR2 LQKENI. The CDR3 has 13 residues. For the CDR3, the DNA is TGTGCCAGCTCACCACATCCCTCGGAGACCCAGTACTTC. Translating it yields CASSPHPSETQYF.

The chain has TRBV6-5 and TRBJ2-3; the D is unclear. The germline gives CDR1 MNHEY, CDR2 SVGAGI. Trimming shortened V by 6 bases and J by 2 bases, and 15 bases separated the two germline ends. The CDR3 has 15 amino acids. The DNA of the CDR3 is TGTGCCAGCAGCCGTCAGGCTAAGACCACAGATACGCAGTATTTT. This sequence encodes CASSRQAKTTDTQYF.

In this sample, this clone turned up a few times. V and J are TRBV5-1 and TRBJ1-5, with TRBD1 matching over 9 bases. CDR3 length: 15 residues. The germline CDR1 and CDR2 sequences are SGHRS and YFSETQ. V lost 2 bases, J lost 3 bases, and 3 bases stayed unmatched. In DNA, the CDR3 is TGCGCCAGCAGCTTATGGACAGGGGTCAATCAGCCCCAGCATTTT. Translated, it gives CASSLWTGVNQPQHF.

The V call is TRBV4-2, the J call TRBJ2-3; 15 bases agree with TRBD2. Trimming at V came to 5 bases and at J to 3 bases, leaving 6 bases not matched to a gene. The CDR3 has 17 residues. The germline V gene encodes CDR1 LGHNA and CDR2 YNFKEQ. This CDR3 reads CASSRWTSGRATDTQYF. DNA of the CDR3: TGTGCCAGCAGCAGGTGGACTAGCGGGAGGGCAACAGATACGCAGTATTTT.

This clone was picked up one time. The chain carries TRBV27 and TRBJ1-6; TRBD1 matches 7 bases. The CDR3 consists of 15 residues. V dropped 2 bases and J dropped 4; count of bases not matched to a gene: 2. Germline V gives CDR1 MNHEY, CDR2 SMNVEV (reference sequence). The DNA of the CDR3 is TGTGCCAGCAGTTTAGGGACAGCTTATAATTCACCCCTCCACTTT. Translating it yields CASSLGTAYNSPLHF.

The DNA of the CDR3 is TGTGCCAGCAGCTTGAGTGACACAGATACGCAGTATTTT. This gives the protein CASSLSDTDTQYF. The rearrangement uses TRBV7-2 and TRBJ2-3; D gene uncertain. Trimming took 3 bases from V and 2 from J, leaving 6 bases between them. The CDR3 is 13 amino acids. The germline gives CDR1 SGHTA, CDR2 FQGNSA.

The V gene is TRBV2, the J gene TRBJ1-1; 7 bases are shared with TRBD1. CDR3 length: 14 amino acids. Germline V gene lookup returns CDR1 SNHLY and CDR2 FYNNEI. V was pared by 7 bases and J by 8 bases, with 13 bases of the junction left unmatched. The DNA of the CDR3 is TGTGCCAGCATAAGGGACAGAAGAGAAACCGAAGCTTTCTTT. This sequence encodes CASIRDRRETEAFF.

This sequence joins TRBV28 and TRBJ2-7; 9 nucleotides match TRBD1. The CDR3 has 15 residues. Germline CDR1 reads MDHEN; CDR2 reads SYDVKM. Unmatched junction bases numbered 7, after V lost 3 bases and J lost 4 bases. CDR3 in amino acids: CASSLYRDRAYEQYF. Here the CDR3 DNA reads TGTGCCAGCAGTTTGTACCGGGACAGGGCTTACGAGCAGTACTTC.

The rearrangement uses TRBV5-4 and TRBJ2-7, with D perhaps TRBD2 (7 bases). The germline CDR1 and CDR2 sequences are SGHNT and YYREEE (reference sequence). V gave up 3 bases and J gave up 6 bases, with 13 bases separating them. The CDR3 is 13 residues long. Here the CDR3 DNA reads TGTGCCAGCAGCTGGGGGGCGGGGGTCGAGCAGTACTTC. This translates into CASSWGAGVEQYF.

The chain carries TRBV7-3 and TRBJ1-2, with D unresolved. Per germline, CDR1 SGHTA and CDR2 FQGTGA. V lost 4 bases, J lost 8 bases, and 17 bases lay in between. The CDR3 runs to 14 residues. The CDR3 loop is CASSSKPWAGGYTF. CDR3 bases: TGTGCCAGCAGCTCCAAGCCCTGGGCGGGAGGCTACACCTTC.

The genes are TRBV14 and TRBJ1-1; the D is unclear. This CDR3 comprises 16 residues. Trimming cost V 4 bases and J 6 bases, with 21 bases left between them. Germline V gene lookup returns CDR1 SGHDN and CDR2 FVKESK. The CDR3 DNA reads as TGTGCCAGCAGCCTTCCATTGGGTCTAGGAAGGCCTGAAGCTTTCTTT. It codes for CASSLPLGLGRPEAFF.

This clone was observed a few times. This rearrangement joins TRBV9 to TRBJ2-5, with 16 bases lining up with TRBD2. CDR3 length equals 16 residues. CDR1 is SGDLS and CDR2 is YYNGEE in the germline V gene. V was clipped by 2 bases and J by 5 bases; unmatched bases: 3. The CDR3: CASSVGLAGGGETQYF. The DNA of the CDR3 is TGTGCCAGCAGCGTGGGACTAGCGGGAGGGGGGGAGACCCAGTACTTC. Combining the CDR3 with reference TRBV9 and TRBJ2-5 gives the whole variable domain DSGVTQTPKHLITATGQRVTLRCSPRSGDLSVYWYQQSLDQGLQFLIQYYNGEERAKGNILERFSAQQFPDLHSELNLSSLELGDSALYFCASSVGLAGGGETQYFGPGTRLLVL.

The V and J genes are TRBV2 and TRBJ2-1; 9 bases line up with TRBD1. Looked up from germline, CDR1 is SNHLY and CDR2 is FYNNEI. J lost 5 bases, V lost 6 bases, and 5 bases had no gene match. CDR3 size: 14 residues. CDR3 in DNA: TGTGCCAGCAGCCGCCGGGACAGGGACAATGAGCAGTTCTTC. This translates into CASSRRDRDNEQFF.

The chain employs TRBV7-2 and TRBJ1-5; tentatively, D is TRBD1 (6 bases). CDR1 is SGHTA and CDR2 is FQGNSA in the germline V gene. The CDR3 runs 14 residues. V dropped 5 bases and J dropped 3 bases, with 11 bases sitting between them. The CDR3 here is CASSPTGNNQPQHF. The DNA of the CDR3 is TGTGCCAGCAGCCCTACAGGGAACAATCAGCCCCAGCATTTT.

This chain uses TRBV6-1 with TRBJ2-1, with 10 bases matching TRBD2. Germline assignment: CDR1 MNHNS and CDR2 SASEGT. Unmatched junction bases numbered 11, after V lost 4 bases and J lost 8 bases. The length of the CDR3 is 16 residues. CDR3 nucleotides: TGTGCCAGCAGTGGGTCAGCGGGGGGGCCTACGGATGAGCAGTTCTTC. As protein: CASSGSAGGPTDEQFF.

This chain uses TRBV29-1 with TRBJ2-7, with TRBD1 as a possible D gene (5 bases). Trimming took off 7 bases at V and 5 bases at J, with 15 bases between the two ends. The length of the CDR3 is 12 residues. Germline V gives CDR1 SQVTM, CDR2 ANQGSEA. CDR3 DNA: TGCAGCGCCCGCAGGACACCCGACGAGCAGTACTTC. Protein product: CSARRTPDEQYF.

J is TRBJ2-3 and V is TRBV28; a weak D match, TRBD1 (5 bases). The CDR3 sequence is 12 residues long. The V gene's germline CDR1 is MDHEN and CDR2 SYDVKM. Deletions cut 7 bases from V and 5 bases from J, with 10 bases between. CDR3 bases: TGTGCCAGCACAGGGTCTGAAGATACGCAGTATTTT. It encodes CASTGSEDTQYF.

The chain combines TRBV19 with TRBJ1-2; 8 nucleotides match TRBD1. The CDR3 has 15 residues. The germline CDR1 and CDR2 sequences are LNHDA and SQIVND (reference sequence). The V gene end was trimmed by 3 bases and the J gene end by 3 bases; junction bases not matched to a gene: 6. This CDR3 is CASSIATGEDYGYTF. The CDR3 bases are TGTGCCAGTAGTATCGCGACAGGGGAGGACTATGGCTACACCTTC.